The 12 T cell receptor beta chains presented below share a single source sample, sequenced in a study of T cell responses to AZD1222 COVID-19 vaccine. Profiling relied on immunoSEQ multiplex PCR, and the TCRdb table lists in-frame clones only, not all of them. The sample yields a few hundred thousand clones, 93% seen once. The material was peripheral blood, obtained on day 0 of AZD1222 vaccination. These receptors came from an adult in good health.

This clone is a singleton in its sample. The chain carries TRBV27 and TRBJ1-5, with a possible D match to TRBD1 (6 bases). Trimming shortened V by 5 bases and J by 0 bases, and 14 bases separated the two germline ends. The CDR3 is 16 amino acids. Per germline, CDR1 MNHEY and CDR2 SMNVEV (reference sequence). Written as DNA, the CDR3 is TGTGCCAGCAGTAAGAGGGGACACCCTAGCAATCAGCCCCAGCATTTT. This translates into CASSKRGHPSNQPQHF.

The rearrangement uses TRBV6-5 and TRBJ2-7; tentatively, D is TRBD2 (5 bases). V was shortened by 2 bases and J by 3 bases, with 14 bases between the two germline ends. The germline V gene encodes CDR1 MNHEY and CDR2 SVGAGI. CDR3 length: 15 amino acids. CDR3 in amino acids: CASSYTGTVGYEQYF. CDR3 sequence (DNA): TGTGCCAGCAGTTACACGGGAACCGTGGGCTACGAGCAGTACTTC.

The rearrangement uses TRBV9 and TRBJ2-1; TRBD2 aligns across 8 bases. Trimming removed 0 bases from V and 2 bases from J; junction bases left unmatched: 1. The CDR3 runs to 15 residues. The germline V gene has CDR1 SGDLS and CDR2 YYNGEE. The CDR3 DNA follows: TGTGCCAGCAGCGTAGTAGCGGGGCCCTACAATGAGCAGTTCTTC. Protein sequence: CASSVVAGPYNEQFF. Drawing the rest from reference TRBV9 and TRBJ2-1, the complete variable domain is DSGVTQTPKHLITATGQRVTLRCSPRSGDLSVYWYQQSLDQGLQFLIQYYNGEERAKGNILERFSAQQFPDLHSELNLSSLELGDSALYFCASSVVAGPYNEQFFGPGTRLTVL.

V and J are TRBV28 and TRBJ2-7; D gene unclear. V was trimmed by 3 bases and J by 0 bases, leaving 6 bases between them. Germline V lookup: CDR1 MDHEN, CDR2 SYDVKM. There are 13 residues in the CDR3. CDR3 in amino acids: CASSFSLSYEQYF. The CDR3 DNA is TGTGCCAGCAGTTTCAGTCTCTCCTACGAGCAGTACTTC.

The CDR3 is CASSQVFFVVRRSEETQYF. The CDR3 region has the DNA TGCGCCAGCAGCCAAGTTTTTTTTGTCGTCCGGCGGAGCGAGGAGACCCAGTACTTC. The chain uses TRBV4-3 and TRBJ2-5; D remains unclear. There are 19 residues in the CDR3. Trimming took off 1 base at V and 5 bases at J, with 26 bases between the two ends. Germline assignment: CDR1 LGHNA and CDR2 YSLEER.

Turning to this clone: One end of the junction is discordant with germline, which a read error may explain. The chain combines TRBV28 with TRBJ2-7, with TRBD2 matching over 7 bases. This CDR3 comprises 12 residues. The germline CDR1 and CDR2 sequences are MDHEN and SYDVKM. In DNA, the CDR3 is TGCGCAAGCCGCGGGAGTTTCTACGAGCAGTACTTC. Encoded protein: CASRGSFYEQYF.

The V gene is TRBV14, the J gene TRBJ2-3; D may be TRBD1 or TRBD2 (6 bases each). The CDR3 loop spans 16 amino acids. V shed 4 bases and J shed 3 bases, with 17 bases lying between them. The germline gives CDR1 SGHDN, CDR2 FVKESK. The CDR3 bases are TGTGCCAGCAGCCGCTACATAGGGGGACTGACAGATACGCAGTATTTT. Translated, it gives CASSRYIGGLTDTQYF.

The CDR3 protein is CASSVEGQNYGYTF. The CDR3 bases are TGTGCCAGCAGCGTAGAAGGGCAAAACTATGGCTACACCTTC. V usage is TRBV9 and J usage is TRBJ1-2; D is ambiguous. CDR1 and CDR2 from the germline V gene are SGDLS and YYNGEE. The CDR3 runs to 14 residues. V was cut by 0 bases and J by 2 bases, with 8 bases left in between.

This chain joins TRBV24-1 and TRBJ1-2; D gene uncertain. CDR1 is KGHDR and CDR2 is SFDVKD in the germline V gene. The CDR3 extends over 15 amino acids. Trimming removed 2 bases at V and 4 bases at J, with 13 bases between. DNA for the CDR3: TGTGCCACCAGTGATTCAAGGACCACCGGCTATGGCTACACCTTC. Residues: CATSDSRTTGYGYTF.

The chain employs TRBV6-1 and TRBJ1-1, with D perhaps TRBD1 (6 bases). The ends were cut back, 2 bases at V and 2 bases at J, with 12 bases in the middle. This CDR3 contains 15 residues. Germline V CDR1 and CDR2: MNHNS, SASEGT. The CDR3 protein is CASSESGGANTEAFF. DNA of the CDR3: TGTGCCAGCAGTGAATCGGGGGGCGCAAACACTGAAGCTTTCTTT.

The rearrangement uses TRBV28 and TRBJ2-6; D perhaps matches TRBD1 (5 bases). Trimming cost V 7 bases and J 6 bases, with 13 bases left between them. Germline-derived CDR1 and CDR2 are MDHEN and SYDVKM. CDR3 length equals 14 residues. The DNA for the CDR3 is TGTGCCAGCAAGCAGGGTGATGAGGCCAACGTCCTGACTTTC. Translated: CASKQGDEANVLTF.

The V and J genes are TRBV3-1 (or the pseudogene TRBV3-2) and TRBJ2-5, with 15 bases aligning to TRBD2. This CDR3 contains 17 residues. Per the germline V gene, CDR1 is LGHDT and CDR2 is YNNKEL (reference sequence). Unmatched junction bases numbered 9, after V lost 4 bases and J lost 6 bases. The CDR3 nucleotides are TGTGCCAGCAGCCCTGGACTAGCGGGAGGGTCAAGGAAGACCCAGTACTTC. Protein: CASSPGLAGGSRKTQYF.